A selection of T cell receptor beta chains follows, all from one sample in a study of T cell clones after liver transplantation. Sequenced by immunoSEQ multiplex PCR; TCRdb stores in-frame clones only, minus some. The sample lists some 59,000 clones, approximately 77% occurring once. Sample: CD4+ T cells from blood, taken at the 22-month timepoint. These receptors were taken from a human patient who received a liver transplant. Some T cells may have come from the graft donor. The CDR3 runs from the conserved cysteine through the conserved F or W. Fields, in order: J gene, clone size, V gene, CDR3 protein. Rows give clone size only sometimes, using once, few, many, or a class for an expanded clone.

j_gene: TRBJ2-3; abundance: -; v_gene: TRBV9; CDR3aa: CASSEGAWTGAAFSRTDTQYF
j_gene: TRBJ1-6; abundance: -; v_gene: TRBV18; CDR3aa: CASSDSYNSPLHF
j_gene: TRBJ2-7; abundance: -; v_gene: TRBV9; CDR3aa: CASSVVGTSGAYEQYF
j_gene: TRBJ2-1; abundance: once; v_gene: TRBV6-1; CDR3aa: CASSEEGRQGGNEQFF
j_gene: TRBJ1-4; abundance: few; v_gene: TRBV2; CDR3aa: CASSEAEGRVKLFF
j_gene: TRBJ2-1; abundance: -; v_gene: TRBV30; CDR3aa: CAWNGAQNEQFF
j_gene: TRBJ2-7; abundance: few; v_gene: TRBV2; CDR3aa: CASSDWANPYEQYF
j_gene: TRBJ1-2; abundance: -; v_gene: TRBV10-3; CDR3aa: CAISESKVAGVGGYTF
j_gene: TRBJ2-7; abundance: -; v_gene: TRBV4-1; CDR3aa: CASSPGGIYEQYF
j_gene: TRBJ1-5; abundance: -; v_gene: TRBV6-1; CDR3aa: CASSGQVGQPQHF
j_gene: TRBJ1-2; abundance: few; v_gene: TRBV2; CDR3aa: CASTSWGGQALSNYGYTF
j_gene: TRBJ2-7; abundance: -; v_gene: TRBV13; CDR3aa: CASSLVGQREQYF
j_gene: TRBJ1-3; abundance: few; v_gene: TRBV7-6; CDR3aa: CASSSDRAGNTIYF
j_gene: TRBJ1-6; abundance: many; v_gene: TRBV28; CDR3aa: CASSHPRDRGRGANSPLHF
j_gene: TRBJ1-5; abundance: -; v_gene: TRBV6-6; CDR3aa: CASSLDGYSNQPQHF
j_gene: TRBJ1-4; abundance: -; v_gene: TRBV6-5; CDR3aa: CASGRGRDEKLFF
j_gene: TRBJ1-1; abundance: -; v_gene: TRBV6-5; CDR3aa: CASSYSRSSGSTEAFF
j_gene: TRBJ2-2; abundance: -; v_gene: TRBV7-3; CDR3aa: CASSFSYTGELFF
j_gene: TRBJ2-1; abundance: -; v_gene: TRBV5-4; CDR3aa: CASSLEEQGINEQFF
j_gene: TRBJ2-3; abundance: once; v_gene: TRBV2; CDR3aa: CASRVRTGGSDTQYF